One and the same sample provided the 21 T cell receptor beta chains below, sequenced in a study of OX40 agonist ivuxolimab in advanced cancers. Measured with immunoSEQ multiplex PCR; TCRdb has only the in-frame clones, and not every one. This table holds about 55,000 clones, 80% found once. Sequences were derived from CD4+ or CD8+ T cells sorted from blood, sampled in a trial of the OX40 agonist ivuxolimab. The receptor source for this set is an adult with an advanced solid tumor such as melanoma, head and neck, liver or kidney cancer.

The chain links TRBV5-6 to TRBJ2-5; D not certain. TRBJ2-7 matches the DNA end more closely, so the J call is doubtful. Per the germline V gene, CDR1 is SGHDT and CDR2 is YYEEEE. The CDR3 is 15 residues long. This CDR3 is CASSFLPASSYEQYF. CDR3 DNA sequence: TGTGCCAGCAGCTTTCTCCCTGCGAGCTCCTACGAGCAGTACTTC.

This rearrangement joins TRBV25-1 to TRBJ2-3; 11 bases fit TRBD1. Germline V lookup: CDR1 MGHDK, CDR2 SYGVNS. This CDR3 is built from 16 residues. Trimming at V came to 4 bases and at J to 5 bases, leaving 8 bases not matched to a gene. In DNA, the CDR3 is TGTGCCAGCAGTGCCCTAAGGACAGGGGGCGTAGATACGCAGTATTTT. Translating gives CASSALRTGGVDTQYF.

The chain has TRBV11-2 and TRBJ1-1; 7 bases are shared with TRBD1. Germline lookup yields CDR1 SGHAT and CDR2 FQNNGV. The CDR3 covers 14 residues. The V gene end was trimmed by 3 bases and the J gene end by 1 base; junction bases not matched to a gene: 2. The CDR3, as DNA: TGTGCCAGCAGCTTGGGACAGAGGAACACTGAAGCTTTCTTT. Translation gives CASSLGQRNTEAFF.

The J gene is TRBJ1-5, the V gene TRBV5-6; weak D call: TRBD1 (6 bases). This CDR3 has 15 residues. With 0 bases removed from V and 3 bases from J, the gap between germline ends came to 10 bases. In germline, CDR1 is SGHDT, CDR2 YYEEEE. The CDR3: CASSLGQVFNQPQHF. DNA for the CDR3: TGTGCCAGCAGCTTGGGACAGGTCTTCAATCAGCCCCAGCATTTT.

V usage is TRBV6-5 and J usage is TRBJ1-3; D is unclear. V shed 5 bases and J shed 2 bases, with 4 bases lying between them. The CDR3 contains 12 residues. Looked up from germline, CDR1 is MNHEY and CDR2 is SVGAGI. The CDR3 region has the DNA TGTGCCAGCAGTCCCACTGGAAACACCATATATTTT. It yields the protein CASSPTGNTIYF.

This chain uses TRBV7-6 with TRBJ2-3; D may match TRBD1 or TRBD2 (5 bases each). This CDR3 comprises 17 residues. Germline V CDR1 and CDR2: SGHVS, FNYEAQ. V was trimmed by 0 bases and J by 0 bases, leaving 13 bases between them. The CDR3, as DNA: TGTGCCAGCAGCTTAGCACCGGGACCGACAAGCACAGATACGCAGTATTTT. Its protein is CASSLAPGPTSTDTQYF.

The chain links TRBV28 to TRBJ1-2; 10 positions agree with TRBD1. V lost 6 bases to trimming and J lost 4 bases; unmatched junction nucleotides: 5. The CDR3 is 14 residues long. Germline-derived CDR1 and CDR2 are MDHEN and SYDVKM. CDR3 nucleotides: TGTGCCAGCAGCAGGACAGGGGGGGTCTATGGCTACACCTTC. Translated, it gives CASSRTGGVYGYTF.

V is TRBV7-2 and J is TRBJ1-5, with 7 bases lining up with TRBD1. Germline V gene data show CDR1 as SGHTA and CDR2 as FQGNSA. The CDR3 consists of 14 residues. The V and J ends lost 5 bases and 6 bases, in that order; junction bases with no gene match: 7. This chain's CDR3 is CASSRTGMGQPQHF. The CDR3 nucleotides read TGTGCCAGCAGCCGGACAGGTATGGGTCAGCCCCAGCATTTT.

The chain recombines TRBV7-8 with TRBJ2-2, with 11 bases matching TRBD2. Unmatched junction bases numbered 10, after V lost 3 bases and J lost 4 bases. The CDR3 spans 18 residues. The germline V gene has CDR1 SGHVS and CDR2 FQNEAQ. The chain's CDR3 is CASSFLPLAGGSTGELFF. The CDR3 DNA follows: TGTGCCAGCAGCTTCCTCCCCCTAGCGGGAGGTTCCACCGGGGAGCTGTTTTTT.

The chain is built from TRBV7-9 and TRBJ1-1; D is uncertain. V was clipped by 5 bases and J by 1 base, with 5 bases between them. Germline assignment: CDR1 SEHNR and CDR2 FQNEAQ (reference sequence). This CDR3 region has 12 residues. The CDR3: CASSRQNTEAFF. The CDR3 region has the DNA TGTGCCAGCAGCCGCCAGAACACTGAAGCTTTCTTT.

The CDR3 bases are TGTGCCAGCAGGAGGACAGGGGAAACCTACGAGCAGTACTTC. Amino acids: CASRRTGETYEQYF. The chain uses TRBV6-5 and TRBJ2-7, with 9 bases aligning to TRBD1. The trim removed 6 bases at V and 2 bases at J, leaving 5 bases unmatched. This CDR3 region has 14 residues. Germline V gene lookup returns CDR1 MNHEY and CDR2 SVGAGI.

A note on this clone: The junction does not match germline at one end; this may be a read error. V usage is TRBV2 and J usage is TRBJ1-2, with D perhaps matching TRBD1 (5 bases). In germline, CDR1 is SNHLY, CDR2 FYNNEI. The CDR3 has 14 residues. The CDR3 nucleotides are TGTGCCAGCCCCAGGGCGGGTGGGAACTCTGGCTACACCTTC. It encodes CASPRAGGNSGYTF. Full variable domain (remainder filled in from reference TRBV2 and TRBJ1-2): EPEVTQTPSHQVTQMGQEVILRCVPISNHLYFYWYRQILGQKVEFLVSFYNNEISEKSEIFDDQFSVERPDGSNFTLKIRSTKLEDSAMYFCASPRAGGNSGYTFGSGTRLTVV.

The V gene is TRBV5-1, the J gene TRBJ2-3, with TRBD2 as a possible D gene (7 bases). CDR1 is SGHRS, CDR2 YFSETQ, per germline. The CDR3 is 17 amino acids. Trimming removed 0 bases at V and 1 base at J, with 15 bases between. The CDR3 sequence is CASSLEGGGRGTDTQYF. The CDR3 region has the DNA TGCGCCAGCAGCTTGGAGGGGGGCGGGAGAGGCACAGATACGCAGTATTTT.

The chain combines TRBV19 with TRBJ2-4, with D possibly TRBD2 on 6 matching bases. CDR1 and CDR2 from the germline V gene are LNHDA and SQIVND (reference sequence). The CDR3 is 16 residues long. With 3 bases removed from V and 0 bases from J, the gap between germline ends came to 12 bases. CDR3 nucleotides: TGTGCCAGTAGTATCATGGGGGGTACAGCCAAAAACATTCAGTACTTC. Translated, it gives CASSIMGGTAKNIQYF.

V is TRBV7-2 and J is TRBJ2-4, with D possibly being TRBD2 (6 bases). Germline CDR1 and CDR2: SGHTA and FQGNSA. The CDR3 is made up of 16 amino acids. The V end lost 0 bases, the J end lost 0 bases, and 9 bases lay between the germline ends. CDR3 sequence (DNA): TGTGCCAGCAGCTTAGCCGCGGGGTCAGCCAAAAACATTCAGTACTTC. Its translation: CASSLAAGSAKNIQYF. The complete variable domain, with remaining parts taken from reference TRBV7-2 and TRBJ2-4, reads GAGVSQSPSNKVTEKGKDVELRCDPISGHTALYWYRQSLGQGLEFLIYFQGNSAPDKSGLPSDRFSAERTGGSVSTLTIQRTQQEDSAVYLCASSLAAGSAKNIQYFGAGTRLSVL.

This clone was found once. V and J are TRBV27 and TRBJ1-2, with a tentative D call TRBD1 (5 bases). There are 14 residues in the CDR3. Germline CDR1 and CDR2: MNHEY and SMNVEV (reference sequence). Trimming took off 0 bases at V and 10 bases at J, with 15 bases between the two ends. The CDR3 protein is CASSLSRGERTYTF. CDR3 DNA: TGTGCCAGCAGTTTATCTCGGGGGGAAAGAACCTACACCTTC.

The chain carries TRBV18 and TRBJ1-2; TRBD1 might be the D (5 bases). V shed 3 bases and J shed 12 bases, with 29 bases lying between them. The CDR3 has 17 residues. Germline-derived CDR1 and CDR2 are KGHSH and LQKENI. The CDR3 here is CASSPPPGLGEGVWNTF. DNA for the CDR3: TGTGCCAGCTCACCTCCCCCGGGGTTAGGGGAAGGTGTTTGGAACACCTTC.

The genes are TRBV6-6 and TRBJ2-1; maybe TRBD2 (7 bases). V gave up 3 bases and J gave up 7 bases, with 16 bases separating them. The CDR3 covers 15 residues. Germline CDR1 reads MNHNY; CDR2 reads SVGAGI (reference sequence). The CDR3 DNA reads TGTGCCAGCAGTTATAGAGGGGGGGCCGTAAATGAGCAGTTCTTC. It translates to CASSYRGGAVNEQFF.

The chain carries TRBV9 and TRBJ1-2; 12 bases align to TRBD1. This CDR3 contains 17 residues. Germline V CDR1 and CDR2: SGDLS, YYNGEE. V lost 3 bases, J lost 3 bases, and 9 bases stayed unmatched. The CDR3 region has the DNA TGTGCCAGCAGCGATTTCCCCGGGACAGGGGGCGACTATGGCTACACCTTC. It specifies CASSDFPGTGGDYGYTF. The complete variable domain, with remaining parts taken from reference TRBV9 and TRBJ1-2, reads DSGVTQTPKHLITATGQRVTLRCSPRSGDLSVYWYQQSLDQGLQFLIQYYNGEERAKGNILERFSAQQFPDLHSELNLSSLELGDSALYFCASSDFPGTGGDYGYTFGSGTRLTVV.

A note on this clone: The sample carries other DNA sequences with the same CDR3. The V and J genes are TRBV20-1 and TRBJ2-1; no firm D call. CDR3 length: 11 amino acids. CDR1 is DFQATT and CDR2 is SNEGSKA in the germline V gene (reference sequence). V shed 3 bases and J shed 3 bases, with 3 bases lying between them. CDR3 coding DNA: TGCAGTGCTAGTAACTACAATGAGCAGTTCTTC. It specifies CSASNYNEQFF.

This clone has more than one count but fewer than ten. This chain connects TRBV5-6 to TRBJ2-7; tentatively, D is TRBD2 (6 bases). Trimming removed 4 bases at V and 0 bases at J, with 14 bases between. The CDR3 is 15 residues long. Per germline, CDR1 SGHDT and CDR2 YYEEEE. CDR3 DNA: TGTGCCAGCAGCCGCCCGCAGGGACTCTCCTACGAGCAGTACTTC. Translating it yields CASSRPQGLSYEQYF.